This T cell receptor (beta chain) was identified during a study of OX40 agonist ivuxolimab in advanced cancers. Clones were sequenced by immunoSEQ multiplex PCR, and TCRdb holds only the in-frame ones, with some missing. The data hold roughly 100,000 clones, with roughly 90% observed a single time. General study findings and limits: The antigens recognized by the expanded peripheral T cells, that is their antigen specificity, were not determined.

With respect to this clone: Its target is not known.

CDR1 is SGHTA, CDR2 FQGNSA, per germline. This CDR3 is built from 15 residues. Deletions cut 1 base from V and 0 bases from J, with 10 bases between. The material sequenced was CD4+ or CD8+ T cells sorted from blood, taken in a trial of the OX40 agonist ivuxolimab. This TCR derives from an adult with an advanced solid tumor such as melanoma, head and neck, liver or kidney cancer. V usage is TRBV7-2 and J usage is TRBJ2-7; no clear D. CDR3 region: CASSLVQDTSYEQYF. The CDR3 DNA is TGTGCCAGCAGCTTAGTCCAGGATACCTCCTACGAGCAGTACTTC. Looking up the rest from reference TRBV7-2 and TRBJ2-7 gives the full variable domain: GAGVSQSPSNKVTEKGKDVELRCDPISGHTALYWYRQSLGQGLEFLIYFQGNSAPDKSGLPSDRFSAERTGGSVSTLTIQRTQQEDSAVYLCASSLVQDTSYEQYFGPGTRLTVT.